A single sample is the source of the 8 T cell receptor beta chains below, sequenced in a study of human T cells and chemical hapten exposure. The time point denotes: pre-sensitization, week 0. Treatment of the sample: therapeutic diphenylcyclopropenone sensitization with weekly scalp DPC. Each CDR3 protein is one row after TCRdb ran MiXCR on the RACE reads. The sample comprises roughly 90,000 distinct CDR3 sequences, 9.6% of which are singletons, and more than 3% rests with the top ten. The starting material was whole blood, obtained in connection with sensitization to the hapten diphenylcyclopropenone (DPC). These TCRs come from a woman between 35 and 50 years old with alopecia areata. Some clones in this sample may be carry-over from other donors' samples.

This clonotype was recorded a few times. The gene calls are TRBV27 and TRBJ1-5, with D tentatively TRBD1 (6 bases). The CDR3 covers 17 residues. Germline V CDR1 and CDR2: MNHEY, SMNVEV (reference sequence). Trimming removed 1 base from V and 2 bases from J, with 15 bases in between. CDR3 region: CASSLWGGQVGNQPQHF. CDR3 nucleotides: TGTGCCAGCAGTTTATGGGGGGGCCAGGTGGGCAATCAGCCCCAGCATTTT.

A few counts support this clonotype. This chain links TRBV30 with TRBJ2-7; D remains unclear. Germline V gene data show CDR1 as GTSNPN and CDR2 as SVGIG (reference sequence). The CDR3 loop spans 14 amino acids. Trimming took 1 base from V and 0 from J, leaving 10 bases between them. In DNA form, the CDR3 reads TGTGCCTGGAGTGCCGATCGGATCTCCTACGAGCAGTACTTC. Translated: CAWSADRISYEQYF.

V usage is TRBV27 and J usage is TRBJ2-7; TRBD2 agrees at 12 bases. The CDR3 loop spans 15 amino acids. The junction had 8 bases not matched to a gene; V was cut back by 2 bases and J by 9 bases. CDR1 and CDR2 (germline): MNHEY, SMNVEV (reference sequence). DNA of the CDR3: TGTGCCAGCAGTTTAGCTAGCGGGGGGGCACTGGGGCAGTACTTC. This codes for CASSLASGGALGQYF.

This clonotype was detected many times. The rearrangement uses TRBV15 and TRBJ2-7, with 7 bases aligning to TRBD1. The V segment lost 0 bases and the J segment 3 bases; nucleotides outside the gene matches: 5. CDR1 and CDR2 from the germline V gene are LNHNV and YYDKDF (reference sequence). The CDR3 runs to 15 residues. CDR3 bases: TGTGCCACCAGCAGAGATTCAGGGGGATTCTACGAGCAGTACTTC. This gives the protein CATSRDSGGFYEQYF.

This chain joins TRBV7-8 and TRBJ1-2; maybe TRBD1 (5 bases). V shed 1 base and J shed 4 bases, with 19 bases lying between them. The CDR3 totals 17 residues. Germline V lookup: CDR1 SGHVS, CDR2 FQNEAQ. The chain's CDR3 is CASSLEGGTGRSYGYTF. CDR3 DNA: TGTGCCAGCAGCTTAGAAGGCGGGACGGGACGGAGCTATGGCTACACCTTC.

This clonotype was picked up many times. The chain links TRBV12-3 or TRBV12-4 to TRBJ2-4, with 11 bases fitting TRBD2. The length of the CDR3 is 13 residues. Trimming removed 5 bases from V and 16 bases from J; junction bases left unmatched: 10. The CDR3 DNA sequence: TGTGCCAGCAGTCTCCATAGCGGGGGGGCCTGTTACTTC. Protein product: CASSLHSGGACYF.

There are a few counts of this clonotype. J is TRBJ1-2 and V is TRBV4-3; 10 positions match TRBD1. The CDR3 has 14 residues. The V segment lost 1 base and the J segment 9 bases; nucleotides outside the gene matches: 5. In germline, CDR1 is LGHNA, CDR2 YSLEER. The CDR3 bases are TGCGCCAGCAGCCAAGGACAGGGGGCTTATAGCTACACCTTC. Its translation: CASSQGQGAYSYTF.

This clonotype showed up just a few times. The chain joins TRBV6-2 or TRBV6-3 to TRBJ2-3, with 7 bases matching TRBD2. This CDR3 contains 16 residues. Germline CDR1 is MNHEY and CDR2 is SVGEGT. The V gene end was trimmed by 6 bases and the J gene end by 4 bases; junction bases not matched to a gene: 13. As DNA, the CDR3 is TGTGCCAGCAGCCCCCGCGGGGGTAGCGGCGCAGATACGCAGTATTTT. Translation gives CASSPRGGSGADTQYF.